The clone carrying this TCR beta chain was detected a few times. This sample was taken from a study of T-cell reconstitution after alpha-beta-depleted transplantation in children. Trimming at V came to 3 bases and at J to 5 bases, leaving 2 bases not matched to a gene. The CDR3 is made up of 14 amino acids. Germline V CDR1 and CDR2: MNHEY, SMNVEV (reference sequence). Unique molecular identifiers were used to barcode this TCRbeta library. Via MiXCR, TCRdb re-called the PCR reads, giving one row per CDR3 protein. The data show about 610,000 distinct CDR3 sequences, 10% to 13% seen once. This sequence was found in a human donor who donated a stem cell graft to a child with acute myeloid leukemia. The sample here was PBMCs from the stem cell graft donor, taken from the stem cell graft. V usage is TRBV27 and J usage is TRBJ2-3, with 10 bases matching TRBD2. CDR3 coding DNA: TGTGCCAGCAGTTTCGTAGCGGGAGGAGATACGCAGTATTTT. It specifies CASSFVAGGDTQYF.